The T cell receptor beta chain described here comes from a study of T cell repertoires in cytomegalovirus infection. Each CDR3 protein gets one entry after TCRdb re-called the reads with MiXCR. The sample carries roughly 340,000 distinct CDR3 sequences, around 29% recorded once. The germline V and J ends were trimmed by 10 bases and 2 bases, with 18 bases remaining between them. The CDR3 runs 14 residues. The V gene's germline CDR1 is MGHRA and CDR2 YSYEKL. Worth noting for this clonotype: Its antigen is unknown.

The chain uses TRBV4-1 and TRBJ2-7; TRBD1 or TRBD2 may be the D gene (5 bases each). This clonotype was obtained from a human donor in good health (CMV status not recorded). Some clones in this sample may be carry-over from other donors' samples. The sequences come from cultured PBMCs, collected from culture after CMV antigen stimulation. The CDR3 region has the DNA TGCGCCATCCCACACCGGGACGTCGCCTACGAGCAGTACTTC. Protein product: CAIPHRDVAYEQYF.